Listed below are T cell receptor beta chains from one sample, sequenced in a study of blood T cell repertoires in COVID-19. Clones were read by immunoSEQ multiplex PCR, and TCRdb kept only the in-frame ones, dropping some. This sample has under 250,000 clones, with 85% to 90% found just once. Specimen: PBMCs or T cells enriched from blood (not recorded which). These receptors were obtained from a man in his forties or fifties who had recovered from COVID-19. Each CDR3 is given with its conserved first and last residue. The D gene is left open where the match is weak. Size tells how often a clone was seen (once, few, many) or the class of an expanded clone, and some rows leave it out.

D,V,size,J,length,DNA,CDR3
.,TRBV2,.,TRBJ1-5,12,TGTGCCAGCTCTGGCGGTCGGGAGCCCCAGCATTTT,CASSGGREPQHF
.,TRBV25-1,.,TRBJ1-2,12,TGTGCCACTTCGAGGGAGCTTCATGGCTACACCTTC,CATSRELHGYTF
.,TRBV7-8,.,TRBJ1-6,16,TGTGCCAGCAGCTTAGCGCTTGGGGGCGTGGATTCACCCCTCCACTTT,CASSLALGGVDSPLHF
TRBD2,TRBV19,.,TRBJ2-2,15,TGTGCCAGTAGACTAGCGGGAGGCTGGACCGGGGAGCTGTTTTTT,CASRLAGGWTGELFF
.,TRBV7-8,.,TRBJ1-4,15,TGTGCCAGCAGCACTAGGCAGGGACTGATTGAAAAACTGTTTTTT,CASSTRQGLIEKLFF
TRBD2,TRBV7-8,.,TRBJ2-3,17,TGTGCCAGCAGCTTAGGAAAGCTAGCGGGAGAAACAGATACGCAGTATTTT,CASSLGKLAGETDTQYF
.,TRBV7-9,few,TRBJ1-2,12,TGTGCCAGCAGCGCGACAGGCTATGGCTACACCTTC,CASSATGYGYTF
.,TRBV9,.,TRBJ1-3,15,TGTGCCAGCAGCCTCGGAGCCAGCTCTGGAAACACCATATATTTT,CASSLGASSGNTIYF
.,TRBV19,.,TRBJ1-2,15,TGTGCCAGTAGTATCGCAGGGTCAGTGGGCTATGGCTACACCTTC,CASSIAGSVGYGYTF
.,TRBV28,.,TRBJ2-7,13,TGTGCCAGCAGAGTTGGGGGGTTACACGAGCAGTACTTC,CASRVGGLHEQYF
.,TRBV5-1,.,TRBJ1-1,14,TGCGCCAGCAGCCCCATTTTCCCCCCAGTTGAAGCTTTCTTT,CASSPIFPPVEAFF
TRBD2,TRBV9,.,TRBJ2-3,16,TGTGCCAGCAGCGTGTCCGGCGGGAGGCGCACAGATACGCAGTATTTT,CASSVSGGRRTDTQYF
TRBD1,TRBV5-4,.,TRBJ1-5,18,TGTGCCAGCAGCCCGGACAGGGCCCGACCCTATAGCAATCAGCCCCAGCATTTT,CASSPDRARPYSNQPQHF
.,TRBV12-3/TRBV12-4,.,TRBJ1-2,13,TGTGCCAGCAGACCGGACAGCAACTATGGCTACACCTTC,CASRPDSNYGYTF
.,TRBV7-2,.,TRBJ1-2,14,TGTGCCAGCAGCTCCCCGACTGGTAACTATGGCTACACCTTC,CASSSPTGNYGYTF
TRBD2,TRBV6-5,.,TRBJ2-4,14,TGTGCCAGCCGCACTAGCGGAGCCAAAAACATTCAGTACTTC,CASRTSGAKNIQYF
.,TRBV18,.,TRBJ1-1,13,TGTGCCAGCTCCCGCGGTTCTAACACTGAAGCTTTCTTT,CASSRGSNTEAFF
TRBD1,TRBV2,.,TRBJ1-5,15,TGTGCCAGCAACCCTGCGACAGGGAACAATCAGCCCCAGCATTTT,CASNPATGNNQPQHF
TRBD1,TRBV19,.,TRBJ2-3,15,TGTGCCAGTAGTAGGGACAGGGGGCCCGCAGATACGCAGTATTTT,CASSRDRGPADTQYF
.,TRBV3-1/TRBV3-2,.,TRBJ1-2,13,TGTGCCAGCAGCCTTTCAGCGGTTTCGGGCTACACCTTC,CASSLSAVSGYTF
.,TRBV5-1,.,TRBJ2-1,15,TGCGCCAGCAGCCCGAGGACAGCTACCTACAATGAGCAGTTCTTC,CASSPRTATYNEQFF
.,TRBV6-5,.,TRBJ2-7,12,TGTGCCAGCAGTTACTCGACAGGCGAGCAGTACTTC,CASSYSTGEQYF
.,TRBV11-1,once,TRBJ2-7,15,TGTGCCAGCAGTCAAGGCCTAGGATTTATCCCTGAGCAGTACTTC,CASSQGLGFIPEQYF
TRBD2,TRBV9,.,TRBJ2-7,14,TGTGCCAGCAGTCCCATCCGGGGGGGGCCCGAGCAGTACTTC,CASSPIRGGPEQYF
TRBD1,TRBV5-4,.,TRBJ2-5,15,TGTGCCAGCAGCTCGGGACAGGGGTCTCAAGAGACCCAGTACTTC,CASSSGQGSQETQYF
TRBD1,TRBV6-6,.,TRBJ1-2,14,TGTGCCAGCAGTTACTCGGGACAGAACTATGGCTACACCTTC,CASSYSGQNYGYTF
.,TRBV5-6,few,TRBJ2-7,12,TGTGCCAGCAGTCTCACAGGGTTCGAGCAGTACTTC,CASSLTGFEQYF
.,TRBV2,.,TRBJ1-4,15,TGTGCCAGCAGTGAGGGGGCCTCAAACGGAGAAAAACTGTTTTTT,CASSEGASNGEKLFF
TRBD1,TRBV9,.,TRBJ2-7,16,TGTGCCAGCAGCGCCCGGGACAGAGCCTTATCCTACGAGCAGTACTTC,CASSARDRALSYEQYF
.,TRBV18,.,TRBJ2-5,15,TGTGCCAGCTCACCACGGTCTCAGCCGGAGGAGACCCAGTACTTC,CASSPRSQPEETQYF
.,TRBV18,.,TRBJ2-2,14,TGTGCCAGCTCACCCGCGAGCAACACCGGGGAGCTGTTTTTT,CASSPASNTGELFF
.,TRBV19,once,TRBJ2-7,10,TGTGCCAGTAGTCTCTACGAGCAGTACTTC,CASSLYEQYF
TRBD1,TRBV9,.,TRBJ2-1,16,TGTGCCAGCAGCGCCTCATACAGGGGGCAGTGGAATGAGCAGTTCTTC,CASSASYRGQWNEQFF
TRBD1,TRBV4-1,.,TRBJ1-5,18,TGCGCCAGCAGCCAAGTGGAGGGAGACAGGGTAGTACCTCAGCCCCAGCATTTT,CASSQVEGDRVVPQPQHF
.,TRBV27,.,TRBJ2-7,14,TGTGCCAGCAGACCTCGGGGGGCGACCTACGAGCAGTACTTC,CASRPRGATYEQYF
.,TRBV19,.,TRBJ2-3,16,TGTGCCAGTAAATTTGGTATAGCGTATGGCACAGATACGCAGTATTTT,CASKFGIAYGTDTQYF
TRBD1,TRBV5-1,.,TRBJ2-2,14,TGCGCCAGCAGCACAGGGGAGTGGACCGGGGAGCTGTTTTTT,CASSTGEWTGELFF
.,TRBV19,.,TRBJ1-2,13,TGTGCCAGTAGTATATCGGCAGGCTATGGCTACACCTTC,CASSISAGYGYTF
.,TRBV5-6,.,TRBJ2-3,14,TGTGCCAGCAGCTTGGTTTCGGGCACAGATACGCAGTATTTT,CASSLVSGTDTQYF
TRBD2,TRBV24-1,.,TRBJ2-5,16,TGTGCCACCAGTGACACCAGCGGGGGCCACCAAGAGACCCAGTACTTC,CATSDTSGGHQETQYF
.,TRBV27,.,TRBJ2-7,15,TGTGCCAGCAGTTGGGGCGGAGGGAGCTCCTACGAGCAGTACTTC,CASSWGGGSSYEQYF
.,TRBV5-5,.,TRBJ2-3,16,TGTGCCAGCAGCTTGGCGGTTACTACCTTCACAGATACGCAGTATTTT,CASSLAVTTFTDTQYF
.,TRBV10-3,.,TRBJ1-2,13,TGTGCCATCAGTGAGTCTACAGGCCAAGTCTACACCTTC,CAISESTGQVYTF
TRBD2,TRBV10-3,.,TRBJ2-7,16,TGTGCCATCAGTGGACTAGTGGGGGGGATGGGTGGAGAGCAGTACTTC,CAISGLVGGMGGEQYF
.,TRBV27,.,TRBJ2-1,15,TGTGCCAGCAGTCCCGCCCAGACATTCTACAATGAGCAGTTCTTC,CASSPAQTFYNEQFF